This paragraph covers one T cell receptor (beta chain) sequence. This sample is part of a study of blood T cell repertoires in COVID-19. Study as a whole: Both acute and convalescent COVID-19 samples were obtained from the United States, Italy and Spain. T cells, B-cell-depleted T cells, or PBMCs supplied cDNA or gDNA.

V lost 6 bases to trimming and J lost 9 bases, with 15 bases between them. Germline lookup yields CDR1 SGHNT and CDR2 YENEEA. The CDR3 length is 13 residues. Authors' analysis steps: Amplification with reference gene primers provided the estimates of nucleated cell counts. Assay used: immunoSEQ multiplex PCR; TCRdb lists only in-frame clones, some missing. D and trimming were read from the DNA, whereas the V and J calls and clone size are those reported in that table. The sample records over 90,000 clones, about nine tenths being singletons. This TCR was recovered from a man aged 50 or older with acute or convalescent COVID-19. Sequenced material: peripheral blood. V and J are TRBV11-3 and TRBJ2-1, with D perhaps TRBD2 (6 bases). DNA of the CDR3: TGTGCCAGCAGTCCCGTCGGCGGGGCTGAGCAGTTCTTC. It translates to CASSPVGGAEQFF.